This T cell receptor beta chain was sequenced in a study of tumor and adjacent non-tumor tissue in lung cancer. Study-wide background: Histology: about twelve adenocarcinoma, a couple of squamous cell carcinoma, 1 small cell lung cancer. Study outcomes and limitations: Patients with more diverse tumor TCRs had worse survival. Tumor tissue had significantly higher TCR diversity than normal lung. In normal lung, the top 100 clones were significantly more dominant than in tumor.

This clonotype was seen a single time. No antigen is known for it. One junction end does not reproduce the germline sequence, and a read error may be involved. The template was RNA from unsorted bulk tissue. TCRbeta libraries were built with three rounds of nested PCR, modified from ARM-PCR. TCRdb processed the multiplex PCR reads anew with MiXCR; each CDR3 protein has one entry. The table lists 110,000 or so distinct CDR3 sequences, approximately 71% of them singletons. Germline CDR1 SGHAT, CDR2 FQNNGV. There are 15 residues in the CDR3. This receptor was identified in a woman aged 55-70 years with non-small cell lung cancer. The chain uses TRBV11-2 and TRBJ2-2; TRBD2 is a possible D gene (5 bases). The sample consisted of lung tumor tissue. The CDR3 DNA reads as TGTGCCAGTAGCTTGGGAGTGGCTTCTCCTGGGGAGCTGTTTTTT. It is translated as CASSLGVASPGELFF.